These 6 T cell receptor beta chains share one sample of origin, sequenced in a study of beta chain features in type 1 diabetes (dated by TCRdb to the late 2010s). Libraries came from the immunoSEQ multiplex PCR assay. All of the isolated RNA was reverse transcribed with the High Capacity cDNA Reverse Transcription Kit, so expressed TCRB transcripts were sequenced. The table was pulled from immuneACCESS by TCRdb, which kept in-frame rearrangements only. Such tables lose some clones; where checked, under half of the loss comes from unresolved V genes, and the rest has no known cause. This sample lists hundreds of thousands of clones; 12% to 15% were detected once. Around 7% of the sample goes to the ten largest clones. Sequenced material: central memory CD4+ T cells from blood. All receptors come from a man aged 30 to 45 in good health.

This clone was counted between two and nine times. The gene calls are TRBV5-1 and TRBJ1-1; no clear D gene. Trimming pared 0 bases from V and 10 bases from J, leaving 19 bases between. Germline-derived CDR1 and CDR2 are SGHRS and YFSETQ. CDR3 size: 15 residues. The CDR3 coding sequence is TGCGCCAGCAGCTTGGATCCGGGTACTCGCCGGTTAGCTTTCTTT. Translation: CASSLDPGTRRLAFF.

This clone has at least ten counts. This chain joins TRBV6-5 and TRBJ1-6; 7 bases align to TRBD1. CDR1 and CDR2 from the germline V gene are MNHEY and SVGAGI. This CDR3 spans 11 amino acids. V shed 8 bases and J 15 bases; nucleotides not matched to a gene: 7. CDR3 loop: CASRTGLDLHF. CDR3 DNA: TGTGCCAGCCGGACAGGCCTGGACCTCCACTTT.

This clone was counted a few times. J is TRBJ2-1 and V is TRBV9; D is perhaps TRBD1 or TRBD2 (5 bases each). Per germline, CDR1 SGDLS and CDR2 YYNGEE. With 2 bases removed from V and 1 base from J, the gap between germline ends came to 10 bases. The length of the CDR3 is 15 residues. CDR3 sequence: CASSVGTLSYNEQFF. CDR3 nucleotide sequence: TGTGCCAGCAGCGTTGGGACGCTTTCCTACAATGAGCAGTTCTTC.

The chain has TRBV18 and TRBJ2-7; the D is unclear. Germline V lookup: CDR1 KGHSH, CDR2 LQKENI. This CDR3 is built from 15 residues. Trimming removed 6 bases at V and 2 bases at J, with 17 bases between. Written as DNA, the CDR3 is TGTGCCAGCTCCCCGAATCACGATACCGCCTACGAGCAGTACTTC. Protein sequence: CASSPNHDTAYEQYF.

The chain combines TRBV4-1 with TRBJ2-1; the match to TRBD2 covers 8 bases. This CDR3 region has 16 residues. Germline trimming cut 1 base from V and 4 bases from J; bases unmatched to any gene: 6. CDR1 and CDR2 from the germline V gene are MGHRA and YSYEKL. The CDR3 protein is CASSQGESGRYNEQFF. The DNA for the CDR3 is TGCGCCAGCAGCCAAGGAGAAAGCGGGAGATACAATGAGCAGTTCTTC.

This clone was counted a few times. The chain carries TRBV9 and TRBJ2-3; TRBD1 is a possible D gene (5 bases). Germline V lookup: CDR1 SGDLS, CDR2 YYNGEE. This CDR3 spans 16 amino acids. The V end lost 0 bases, the J end lost 2 bases, and 13 bases lay between the germline ends. CDR3 sequence reads: CASSVGANGATDTQYF. DNA for the CDR3: TGTGCCAGCAGCGTAGGTGCCAATGGGGCCACAGATACGCAGTATTTT.